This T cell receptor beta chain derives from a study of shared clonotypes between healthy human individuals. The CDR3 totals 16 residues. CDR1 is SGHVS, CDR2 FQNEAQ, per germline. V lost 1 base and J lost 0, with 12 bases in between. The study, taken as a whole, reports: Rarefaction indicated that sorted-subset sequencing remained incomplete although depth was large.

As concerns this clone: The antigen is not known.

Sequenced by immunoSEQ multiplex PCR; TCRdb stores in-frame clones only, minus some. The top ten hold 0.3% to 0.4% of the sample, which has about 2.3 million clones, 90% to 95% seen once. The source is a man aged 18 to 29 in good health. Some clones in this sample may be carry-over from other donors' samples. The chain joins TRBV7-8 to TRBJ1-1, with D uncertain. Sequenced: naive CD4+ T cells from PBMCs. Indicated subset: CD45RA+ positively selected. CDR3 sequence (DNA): TGTGCCAGCAGCTTAGAGCAGGTGCATATGAACACTGAAGCTTTCTTT. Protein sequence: CASSLEQVHMNTEAFF.